The following is a TCR beta chain sequence with its context. The antigen is not known. One end of the junction is discordant with germline, which a read error may explain. TCRdb processed the reads anew with MiXCR; each CDR3 protein has one entry. The table includes more than 650,000 distinct CDR3 sequences, 35% detected once. The sample comes from a study of T cell repertoires in cytomegalovirus infection. Whole-study context: Through public TCR beta signatures, both CMV infection and matching HLA type were indicated. Study conclusions and caveats: Within the response measured ex vivo, HLA-C-restricted CMV-specific TCR beta clonotypes were dominant. The cumulative frequency of public TCR beta families distinguished individuals who carried CMV together with the relevant HLA.

The CDR3 consists of 14 residues. Input material: PBMCs. This receptor was taken from a human donor in good health (CMV status not recorded). Some clones in this sample may be carry-over from other donors' samples. The V and J genes are TRBV12-3 or TRBV12-4 and TRBJ2-1; D is undetermined. CDR3 bases: TGTGCCAGCAGTTTTGCGGTCTCCTACAATGATCAGTTCTTC. As protein: CASSFAVSYNDQFF.